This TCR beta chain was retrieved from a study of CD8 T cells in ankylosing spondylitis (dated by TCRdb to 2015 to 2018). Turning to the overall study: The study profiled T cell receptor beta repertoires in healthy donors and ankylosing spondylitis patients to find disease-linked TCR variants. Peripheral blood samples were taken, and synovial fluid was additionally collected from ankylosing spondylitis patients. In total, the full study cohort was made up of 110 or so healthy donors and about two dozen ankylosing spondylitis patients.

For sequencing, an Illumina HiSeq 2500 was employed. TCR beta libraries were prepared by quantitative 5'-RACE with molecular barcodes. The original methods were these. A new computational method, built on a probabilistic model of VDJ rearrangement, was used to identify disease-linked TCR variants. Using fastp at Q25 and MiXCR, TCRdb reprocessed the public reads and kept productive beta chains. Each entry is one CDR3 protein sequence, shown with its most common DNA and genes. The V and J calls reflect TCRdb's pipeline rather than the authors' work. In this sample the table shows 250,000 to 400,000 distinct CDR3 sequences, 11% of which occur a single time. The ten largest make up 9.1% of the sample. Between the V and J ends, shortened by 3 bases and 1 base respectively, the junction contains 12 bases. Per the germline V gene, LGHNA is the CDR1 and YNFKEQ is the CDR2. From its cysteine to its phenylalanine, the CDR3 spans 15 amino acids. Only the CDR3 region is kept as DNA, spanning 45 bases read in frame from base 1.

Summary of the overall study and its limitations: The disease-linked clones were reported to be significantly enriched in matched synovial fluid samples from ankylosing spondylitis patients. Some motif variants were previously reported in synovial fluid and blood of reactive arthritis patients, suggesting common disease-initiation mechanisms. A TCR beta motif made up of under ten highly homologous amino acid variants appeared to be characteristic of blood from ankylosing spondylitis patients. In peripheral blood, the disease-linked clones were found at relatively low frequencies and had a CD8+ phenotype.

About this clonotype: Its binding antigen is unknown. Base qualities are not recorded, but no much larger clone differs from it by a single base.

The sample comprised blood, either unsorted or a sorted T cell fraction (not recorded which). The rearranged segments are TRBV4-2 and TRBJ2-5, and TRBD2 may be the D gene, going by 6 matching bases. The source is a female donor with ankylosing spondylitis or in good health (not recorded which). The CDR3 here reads CASSQEYGGQETQYF. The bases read TGTGCCAGCAGCCAGGAGTACGGGGGCCAAGAGACCCAGTACTTC.